Below, one T cell receptor (beta chain) is given with its context. Its antigen is unidentified. These data come from a study of T cell responses to AZD1222 COVID-19 vaccine. Study-level background: Whether given at about 4 or about 12 weeks, second doses were pooled.

The method was immunoSEQ multiplex PCR; TCRdb's version includes in-frame clones alone and lacks a portion of them. Of about 110,000 clones listed, about 85% are singletons. CDR3 length equals 15 residues. In germline, CDR1 is MDHEN, CDR2 SYDVKM. The ends lost 6 bases at V and 4 bases at J; junction bases unmatched: 11. Regarding the study as a whole: Distributed over spike, vaccine-associated CD4 TCRs predominated at 160-218 and 743-854. Reportedly, nearly half the spike-specific TCRs target unmutated variant regions. The study identified only six AZD1222 recipients as seropositive at baseline.

The chain links TRBV28 to TRBJ1-1; 7 bases match TRBD1. The sequencing here drew on peripheral blood, taken on day 0 of AZD1222 vaccination. This TCR derives from an adult in good health. The CDR3 protein is CASSRTGVRTTEAFF. In nucleotides, the CDR3 is TGTGCCAGCAGCCGAACAGGGGTGCGGACCACTGAAGCTTTCTTT.